A single T cell receptor beta chain is shown here with its context. Its antigen is still unknown. CD4+ cells yielded CD45RA+ naive and CD45RA-negative memory subsets. The data are from a study of shared clonotypes between healthy human individuals. The study, taken as a whole, reports: Non-shared clonotypes displayed generation probabilities falling below those of clonotypes present in all four donors.

Germline CDR1 and CDR2: MNHEY and SVGAGI. The CDR3 runs 15 residues. Trimming pared 8 bases from V and 1 base from J, leaving 15 bases between. In replicate PCRs of sorted subsets, approximately 210 ng DNA, roughly 27,000 T cell genomes, was used. Method: immunoSEQ multiplex PCR; TCRdb's copy keeps in-frame clones and lacks some. The table lists more than 2 million clones, 90% to 95% of them singletons. Sequencing was performed on naive CD4+ T cells sorted from blood. Subset reported: CD45RA+ positively selected. The sequence was obtained from a man between 18 and 35 years old in good health. J is TRBJ1-5 and V is TRBV6-5; D call uncertain. The CDR3 region has the DNA TGTGCCAGCCGATTAGGGCAGTGGAGCAATCAGCCCCAGCATTTT. It codes for CASRLGQWSNQPQHF.